These 15 T cell receptor delta chains share one sample of origin, sequenced in a study of DNA immune sequencing with unique molecular identifiers. Genomic DNA underwent 32-plex PCR targeting all 8 TRDV and 4 TRDJ genes. A 12-nucleotide UMI was added during 2 to 4 barcoding PCR cycles before adapter PCR. TCRdb fed the multiplex PCR reads into CATT to redo clone calling. Here the sample spans about 170 delta-chain clones, 25% being singletons. Sequencing input: gamma-delta T cells from PBMCs. The receptors stem from a human donor in good health.

Comments on this clone: A far larger clone differs by one base, so this is likely a read error. V usage is TRDV1 and J usage is TRDJ1; D call uncertain. The CDR3 is made up of 16 amino acids. The V gene's germline CDR1 is TSWWSYY and CDR2 QGS. CDR3 in DNA: TGTGCTCTTGGGAGGCCTCCTCCCGTCTTCACCAATAAACTCATCTTT. Translating gives CALGRPPPVFTNKLIF.

To note about this clone: A far bigger clonotype differs at one base, so this is likely a read error. CDR3 nucleotides: TGTGCCTGTGAGACGAACAAAATACTGGGGGAGTACACCGATAAACTCATCTTT. Protein sequence: CACETNKILGEYTDKLIF. The genes are TRDV2 and TRDJ1; 9 bases are shared with TRDD3. This CDR3 has 18 residues. Germline CDR1 is GEAIGNYY and CDR2 is EKD. With 4 bases clipped from V and 0 bases from J, the junction kept 14 bases outside the gene matches.

This clone is hyperexpanded within its sample. The sample has other DNA sequences that encode this CDR3 too. The gene calls are TRDV1 and TRDJ1; 9 bases are a match to TRDD3. Germline CDR1 TSWWSYY, CDR2 QGS. There are 23 residues in the CDR3. V lost 2 bases to trimming and J lost 0 bases; unmatched junction nucleotides: 25. The CDR3 nucleotides are TGTGCTCTTGGGGAAACTCCTACCCCTTGGGAACTGGGGGACCGGGCGTACACCGATAAACTCATCTTT. It is translated as CALGETPTPWELGDRAYTDKLIF.

As regards this clone: The likely explanation is a read error, given a far larger clone one base away. CDR3 coding DNA: TGTGCCTGTGACACCGTAACTAGGTTAGGGGATACGGCCGATAAACTCATCTTT. This translates into CACDTVTRLGDTADKLIF. The V and J genes are TRDV2 and TRDJ1, with 9 bases that match TRDD3. J gave up 3 bases and V 0 bases, and 13 bases lay outside the gene matches. The CDR3 covers 18 residues. Germline V gives CDR1 GEAIGNYY, CDR2 EKD.

This clone is large by share. The V and J genes are TRDV1 and TRDJ1; 11 nucleotides line up with TRDD3. After removal of 4 bases from V and 0 bases from J, the junction contained 13 bases not matched to a gene. From germline, CDR1 is TSWWSYY and CDR2 QGS. The CDR3 contains 19 residues. The DNA of the CDR3 is TGTGCTCTTGGGGCCTTCCTCGTACTGGGGGATAGGCACACCGATAAACTCATCTTT. This sequence encodes CALGAFLVLGDRHTDKLIF.

By share, this clone ranks as hyperexpanded (1% or more). V usage is TRDV1 and J usage is TRDJ1; D is unresolved. The CDR3 is 16 residues long. Germline V CDR1 and CDR2: TSWWSYY, QGS. V dropped 5 bases and J dropped 1 base, with 17 bases sitting between them. The chain's CDR3 is CALGRPPPVFTDKLIF. The CDR3 DNA reads TGTGCTCTTGGGAGGCCTCCTCCCGTCTTCACCGATAAACTCATCTTT.

Worth noting for this clone: Given a far larger clone just one base away, this is likely a sequencing read error. J is TRDJ1 and V is TRDV1; 9 nucleotides agree with TRDD3. This CDR3 is 23 amino acids long. The germline gives CDR1 TSWWSYY, CDR2 QGS. The CDR3 DNA is TGTGCTCTTGAGGAACCCGTGGTGGTGCTCCTAGGGGGATACAAGGCGTACACCGATAAACTCATCTTT. Protein product: CALEEPVVVLLGGYKAYTDKLIF.

As to this clone: A far larger clone is just one base off, so this is likely a read error. The chain couples TRDV1 to TRDJ1, with TRDD3 identical over 9 bases. This CDR3 has 23 amino acids. CDR1 is TSWWSYY, CDR2 QGS, per germline. DNA of the CDR3: TGTGCTCTTGGGGAACCCGTGGTGGTGCTCCTAGGGGGATACAAGGCGTACACCAATAAACTCATCTTT. The encoded protein is CALGEPVVVLLGGYKAYTNKLIF.

The rearrangement links TRDV2 to TRDJ1; TRDD2 matches 9 bases. The CDR3 is made up of 20 amino acids. The V gene end was trimmed by 3 bases and the J gene end by 0 bases; junction bases not matched to a gene: 19. Per the germline V gene, CDR1 is GEAIGNYY and CDR2 is EKD. CDR3 sequence: CACDGLPTGVGKPDTDKLIF. As DNA, the CDR3 is TGTGCCTGTGACGGCCTTCCTACGGGGGTGGGAAAGCCAGACACCGATAAACTCATCTTT.

With regard to this clone: This probably arose from a read error, given a far larger clone one base away. This chain connects TRDV1 to TRDJ1; 9 positions agree with TRDD3. The CDR3 length is 22 residues. After removal of 4 bases from V and 0 bases from J, the junction contained 24 bases not matched to a gene. Germline-derived CDR1 and CDR2 are TSWWSYY and QGS. The CDR3 region has the DNA TGTGCTCTTGGGGCCTTTTCTACGCTTCCTCGTGGGGATACGCCGTACACCGATAAACTCATCTTT. It yields the protein CALGAFSTLPRGDTPYTDKLIF.

Regarding this clone: A far larger clone is only one base removed, so a read error is likely. This chain links TRDV1 with TRDJ1; 9 nucleotides agree with TRDD3. Germline V CDR1 and CDR2: TSWWSYY, QGS. V trimming: 2 bases; J trimming: 0 bases; junction bases outside the gene matches: 25. The CDR3 is 23 residues long. CDR3 protein: CALGESVVVLLGGYKAYTDKLIF. CDR3 bases: TGTGCTCTTGGGGAATCCGTGGTGGTGCTCCTAGGGGGATACAAGGCGTACACCGATAAACTCATCTTT.

This clone is classed as large. The V and J genes are TRDV2 and TRDJ1; TRDD3 matches 8 bases. Germline trimming cut 2 bases from V and 0 bases from J; bases unmatched to any gene: 16. CDR3 length equals 19 residues. Germline values: CDR1 GEAIGNYY, CDR2 EKD. CDR3 region: CACDKVLASGIRYTDKLIF. In DNA, the CDR3 is TGTGCCTGTGACAAAGTACTTGCTAGCGGGATACGGTACACCGATAAACTCATCTTT.

A few counts support this clone. This is likely an artifact of a read error, given a far larger clone one base away. V is TRDV2 and J is TRDJ2; the D gene is possibly TRDD2 (5 bases). The germline V gene has CDR1 GEAIGNYY and CDR2 EKD. This CDR3 region has 18 residues. V lost 3 bases to trimming and J lost 3 bases, with 22 bases between them. The CDR3 sequence is CACDPLQGPNALTAQLFF. The CDR3 DNA reads as TGTGCCTGTGACCCCCTACAAGGCCCTAATGCTCTGACAGCACAACTCTTCTTT.

Comments on this clone: A read error is likely here: a far larger clone is one base away. V usage is TRDV2 and J usage is TRDJ1; 9 bases are shared with TRDD3. After removal of 4 bases from V and 0 bases from J, the junction contained 14 bases not matched to a gene. This CDR3 spans 18 amino acids. Germline CDR1 GEAIGNYY, CDR2 EKD. CDR3 loop: CACEMIKILGEYTDKLIF. CDR3 DNA: TGTGCCTGTGAGATGATCAAAATACTGGGGGAGTACACCGATAAACTCATCTTT.

Relative to its sample, this clone is large. V is TRDV2 and J is TRDJ1; tentatively, D is TRDD3 (6 bases). The germline V gene has CDR1 GEAIGNYY and CDR2 EKD. V lost 1 base and J 6 bases, leaving 17 bases between the germline ends. This CDR3 has 15 amino acids. CDR3 coding DNA: TGTGCCTGTGACACGATTGGGTCTGGGGACAATAAACTCATCTTT. Translated: CACDTIGSGDNKLIF.